These 5 T cell receptor beta chains share one sample of origin, sequenced in a study of blood T cell repertoires in COVID-19. Sequenced by immunoSEQ multiplex PCR; TCRdb stores in-frame clones only, minus some. The sample has about 240,000 clones; approximately 86% are singletons. The sample consisted of peripheral blood. These TCRs come from a man aged 55-75 years who had recovered from COVID-19.

The genes are TRBV4-1 and TRBJ1-1; D is possibly TRBD1 (5 bases). The CDR3 totals 14 residues. Germline V CDR1 and CDR2: MGHRA, YSYEKL. Trimming pared 6 bases from V and 0 bases from J, leaving 11 bases between. CDR3 in DNA: TGCGCCAGCAGATCTAGGGGCCTGAACACTGAAGCTTTCTTT. This encodes CASRSRGLNTEAFF.

V is TRBV12-5 and J is TRBJ2-3; 8 bases align to TRBD2. The CDR3 runs 18 residues. V dropped 0 bases and J dropped 1; count of bases not matched to a gene: 9. Germline CDR1 and CDR2: LGHNT and FRNRAP. The CDR3 bases are TGTGCTAGTGGTTTGGTACTGGCCAAAGCGGGGGGCACAGATACGCAGTATTTT. Its protein is CASGLVLAKAGGTDTQYF.

The chain recombines TRBV6-5 with TRBJ2-3; D remains ambiguous. Trimming took off 6 bases at V and 4 bases at J, with 8 bases between the two ends. The CDR3 runs to 12 residues. Looked up from germline, CDR1 is MNHEY and CDR2 is SVGAGI. CDR3 sequence (DNA): TGTGCCAGCAGGGCCGTCCCAGATACGCAGTATTTT. Translation gives CASRAVPDTQYF.

The rearrangement uses TRBV2 and TRBJ1-6; 10 bases fit TRBD1. The germline V gene has CDR1 SNHLY and CDR2 FYNNEI. V shed 2 bases, J shed 6 bases, and the junction held 7 bases outside the gene matches. CDR3 length: 17 amino acids. The CDR3 DNA reads as TGTGCCAGCAGTGAACGGGGGACAGGGGAGATTAATTCACCCCTCCACTTT. Protein product: CASSERGTGEINSPLHF.

The V and J genes are TRBV10-1 and TRBJ1-5; D perhaps matches TRBD1 (6 bases). Germline V gene sequence: CDR1 WNHNN, CDR2 SYGVQD (reference sequence). CDR3 length: 14 amino acids. CDR3 nucleotide sequence: TGCCCCGATCCCCGCACAGGGTTGAGGCAGCCCCAGCATTTT. This translates into CPDPRTGLRQPQHF.